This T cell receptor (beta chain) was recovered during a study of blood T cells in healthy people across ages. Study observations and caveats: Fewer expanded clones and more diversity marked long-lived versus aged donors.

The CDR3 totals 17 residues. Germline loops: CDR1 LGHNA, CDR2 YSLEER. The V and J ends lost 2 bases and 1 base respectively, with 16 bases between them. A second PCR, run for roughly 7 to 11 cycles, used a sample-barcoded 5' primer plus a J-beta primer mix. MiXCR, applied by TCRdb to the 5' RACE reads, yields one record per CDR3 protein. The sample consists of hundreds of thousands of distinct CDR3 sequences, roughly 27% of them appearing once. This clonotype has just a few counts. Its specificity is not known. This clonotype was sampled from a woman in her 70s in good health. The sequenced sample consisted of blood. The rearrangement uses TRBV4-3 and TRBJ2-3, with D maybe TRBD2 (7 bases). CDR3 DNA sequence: TGCGCCAGCAGCCAAAGGGCGGGGGCCTCTGGCACAGATACGCAGTATTTT. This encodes CASSQRAGASGTDTQYF.